A selection of T cell receptor beta chains follows, all from one sample in a study of PD-L1 blockade in urothelial cancer. Measured with immunoSEQ multiplex PCR; TCRdb has only the in-frame clones, and not every one. Of about 100,000 clones listed, about 90% are singletons. Sequenced here: PBMCs, sampled around atezolizumab (anti-PD-L1) treatment. The receptors here all came from a woman of 80 years or more with urothelial cancer. CDR3s include the opening cysteine and the closing phenylalanine or tryptophan. A D gene is named only where the DNA matches it firmly. The listing skips clone size in some rows; elsewhere it reads once, few, many or a size class.

clone_size: -
v_call: TRBV29-1
cdr3_length: 11
d_call: -
j_call: TRBJ1-2
cdr3_aa: CSVAGYYGYTF
cdr3_nt: TGCAGCGTTGCAGGGTACTATGGCTACACCTTC

clone_size: -
v_call: TRBV6-5
cdr3_length: 13
d_call: TRBD2
j_call: TRBJ2-7
cdr3_aa: CASSPREDYEQYF
cdr3_nt: TGTGCCAGCAGTCCCCGGGAGGACTACGAGCAGTACTTC

clone_size: once
v_call: TRBV30
cdr3_length: 15
d_call: -
j_call: TRBJ1-2
cdr3_aa: CAWSVRRAGGFGYTF
cdr3_nt: TGTGCCTGGAGTGTGAGAAGGGCGGGGGGCTTCGGCTACACCTTC

clone_size: -
v_call: TRBV18
cdr3_length: 14
d_call: TRBD1
j_call: TRBJ1-1
cdr3_aa: CASSLRQGANEAFF
cdr3_nt: TGTGCCAGCTCACTCCGACAGGGGGCTAATGAAGCTTTCTTT

clone_size: -
v_call: TRBV9
cdr3_length: 15
d_call: TRBD1
j_call: TRBJ1-1
cdr3_aa: CASREMGQGDTEAFF
cdr3_nt: TGTGCCAGCAGGGAGATGGGACAGGGTGACACTGAAGCTTTCTTT

clone_size: -
v_call: TRBV5-1
cdr3_length: 15
d_call: TRBD1
j_call: TRBJ2-2
cdr3_aa: CASSLARGPAGELFF
cdr3_nt: TGCGCCAGCAGCTTGGCTAGGGGGCCAGCCGGGGAGCTGTTTTTT

clone_size: -
v_call: TRBV7-3
cdr3_length: 15
d_call: -
j_call: TRBJ1-3
cdr3_aa: CASSLSGDTGNTIYF
cdr3_nt: TGTGCCAGCAGCTTATCGGGGGATACTGGAAACACCATATATTTT

clone_size: -
v_call: TRBV9
cdr3_length: 14
d_call: TRBD1
j_call: TRBJ2-2
cdr3_aa: CASRRQGAAGELFF
cdr3_nt: TGTGCCAGCAGACGACAGGGGGCCGCCGGGGAGCTGTTTTTT

clone_size: -
v_call: TRBV4-2
cdr3_length: 17
d_call: TRBD2
j_call: TRBJ2-2
cdr3_aa: CASSQVGLAGGGGELFF
cdr3_nt: TGTGCCAGCAGCCAAGTAGGGCTAGCGGGAGGGGGCGGGGAGCTGTTTTTT

clone_size: -
v_call: TRBV19
cdr3_length: 14
d_call: -
j_call: TRBJ2-3
cdr3_aa: CASTPGGGADTQYF
cdr3_nt: TGTGCCAGTACCCCGGGAGGGGGCGCAGATACGCAGTATTTT

clone_size: -
v_call: TRBV15
cdr3_length: 17
d_call: TRBD2
j_call: TRBJ2-1
cdr3_aa: CATSRFRLANSYNEQFF
cdr3_nt: TGTGCCACCAGCCGATTCCGACTAGCGAACTCCTACAATGAGCAGTTCTTC

clone_size: -
v_call: TRBV15
cdr3_length: 16
d_call: TRBD1
j_call: TRBJ1-3
cdr3_aa: CATSRPGTASGNTIYF
cdr3_nt: TGTGCCACCAGCAGACCGGGGACAGCTTCTGGAAACACCATATATTTT

clone_size: -
v_call: TRBV30
cdr3_length: 15
d_call: TRBD1
j_call: TRBJ2-7
cdr3_aa: CAWSRGQGESYEQYF
cdr3_nt: TGTGCCTGGAGTCGTGGACAGGGGGAATCCTACGAGCAGTACTTC

clone_size: -
v_call: TRBV6-1
cdr3_length: 15
d_call: TRBD2
j_call: TRBJ2-7
cdr3_aa: CASGLAGGSSYEQYF
cdr3_nt: TGTGCCAGCGGACTAGCGGGAGGGTCCTCCTACGAGCAGTACTTC

clone_size: -
v_call: TRBV18
cdr3_length: 15
d_call: TRBD1
j_call: TRBJ1-1
cdr3_aa: CASSYQTGADTEAFF
cdr3_nt: TGTGCCAGCTCCTACCAGACAGGGGCGGACACTGAAGCTTTCTTT

clone_size: -
v_call: TRBV29-1
cdr3_length: 12
d_call: -
j_call: TRBJ2-5
cdr3_aa: CSVDPRGETQYF
cdr3_nt: TGCAGCGTTGATCCCCGGGGAGAGACCCAGTACTTC

clone_size: -
v_call: TRBV5-1
cdr3_length: 13
d_call: TRBD2
j_call: TRBJ2-1
cdr3_aa: CASSFQREGEQFF
cdr3_nt: TGCGCCAGCAGCTTCCAGCGGGAAGGAGAGCAGTTCTTC

clone_size: -
v_call: TRBV15
cdr3_length: 20
d_call: TRBD2
j_call: TRBJ2-1
cdr3_aa: CATSRFGLAGGRPSGNEQFF
cdr3_nt: TGTGCCACCAGCAGGTTTGGACTAGCGGGAGGCCGGCCGTCGGGGAATGAGCAGTTCTTC

clone_size: few
v_call: TRBV5-6
cdr3_length: 13
d_call: -
j_call: TRBJ1-1
cdr3_aa: CASSRGGATEAFF
cdr3_nt: TGTGCCAGCAGCCGCGGGGGGGCCACTGAAGCTTTCTTT

clone_size: -
v_call: TRBV2
cdr3_length: 15
d_call: TRBD2
j_call: TRBJ2-3
cdr3_aa: CASSEALLAGYTQYF
cdr3_nt: TGTGCCAGCAGTGAAGCTCTCCTAGCGGGATATACGCAGTATTTT

clone_size: -
v_call: TRBV19
cdr3_length: 14
d_call: -
j_call: TRBJ1-2
cdr3_aa: CASMGGPANYGYTF
cdr3_nt: TGTGCCAGTATGGGAGGACCTGCTAACTATGGCTACACCTTC

clone_size: -
v_call: TRBV6-1
cdr3_length: 17
d_call: -
j_call: TRBJ1-1
cdr3_aa: CASSQVSISGVGTEAFF
cdr3_nt: TGTGCCAGCAGTCAAGTCTCGATTTCAGGGGTAGGAACTGAAGCTTTCTTT

clone_size: -
v_call: TRBV7-3
cdr3_length: 15
d_call: TRBD1
j_call: TRBJ1-4
cdr3_aa: CASRPTGAPNEKLFF
cdr3_nt: TGTGCCAGCAGACCCACAGGGGCCCCTAATGAAAAACTGTTTTTT

clone_size: -
v_call: TRBV30
cdr3_length: 14
d_call: TRBD2
j_call: TRBJ2-5
cdr3_aa: CAWSVAGAGRSQYF
cdr3_nt: TGTGCCTGGAGTGTAGCGGGGGCTGGGAGATCCCAGTACTTC

clone_size: -
v_call: TRBV27
cdr3_length: 12
d_call: TRBD1
j_call: TRBJ1-2
cdr3_aa: CASRLTGSGYTF
cdr3_nt: TGTGCCAGCCGGTTGACAGGGTCGGGCTACACCTTC

clone_size: -
v_call: TRBV11-3
cdr3_length: 12
d_call: -
j_call: TRBJ2-1
cdr3_aa: CASSLDQGTQFF
cdr3_nt: TGTGCCAGCAGCTTAGATCAGGGTACGCAGTTCTTC

clone_size: -
v_call: TRBV27
cdr3_length: 13
d_call: -
j_call: TRBJ2-7
cdr3_aa: CASSLSRIYEQYF
cdr3_nt: TGTGCCAGCAGTTTATCGAGAATCTACGAGCAGTACTTC

clone_size: -
v_call: TRBV6-1
cdr3_length: 10
d_call: -
j_call: TRBJ2-7
cdr3_aa: CASSTYEQYF
cdr3_nt: TGTGCCAGCTCCACCTACGAGCAGTACTTC

clone_size: -
v_call: TRBV6-1
cdr3_length: 16
d_call: TRBD2
j_call: TRBJ2-5
cdr3_aa: CASSEALLAGVKSQYF
cdr3_nt: TGTGCCAGCAGTGAAGCGCTTTTAGCGGGAGTAAAGTCCCAGTACTTC

clone_size: -
v_call: TRBV5-1
cdr3_length: 14
d_call: -
j_call: TRBJ2-1
cdr3_aa: CASKVDGSSGEQFF
cdr3_nt: TGCGCCAGCAAAGTAGACGGGAGTTCCGGCGAGCAGTTCTTC

clone_size: -
v_call: TRBV27
cdr3_length: 16
d_call: TRBD1
j_call: TRBJ1-4
cdr3_aa: CASSSWEGQGLEKLFF
cdr3_nt: TGTGCCAGCAGTTCCTGGGAGGGACAGGGCTTGGAAAAACTGTTTTTT

clone_size: -
v_call: TRBV30
cdr3_length: 16
d_call: -
j_call: TRBJ2-3
cdr3_aa: CAWSVITPMGADTQYF
cdr3_nt: TGTGCCTGGAGTGTTATAACTCCCATGGGAGCAGATACGCAGTATTTT

clone_size: -
v_call: TRBV27
cdr3_length: 13
d_call: TRBD2
j_call: TRBJ2-1
cdr3_aa: CASSLAGVREQFF
cdr3_nt: TGTGCCAGCAGTTTGGCGGGAGTACGTGAGCAGTTCTTC

clone_size: -
v_call: TRBV28
cdr3_length: 16
d_call: -
j_call: TRBJ2-3
cdr3_aa: CASSLLGLGGTDTQYF
cdr3_nt: TGTGCCAGCAGTTTATTAGGGCTAGGGGGCACAGATACGCAGTATTTT

clone_size: -
v_call: TRBV10-3
cdr3_length: 14
d_call: -
j_call: TRBJ1-5
cdr3_aa: CAISEWRGGQPQHF
cdr3_nt: TGTGCCATCAGTGAATGGAGGGGTGGACAGCCCCAGCATTTT

clone_size: -
v_call: TRBV9
cdr3_length: 13
d_call: -
j_call: TRBJ2-7
cdr3_aa: CASSPSGPYEQYF
cdr3_nt: TGTGCCAGCAGCCCCAGCGGTCCCTACGAGCAGTACTTC

clone_size: -
v_call: TRBV6-1
cdr3_length: 13
d_call: -
j_call: TRBJ1-5
cdr3_aa: CASREVLGEPQHF
cdr3_nt: TGTGCCAGCAGAGAGGTCCTCGGGGAGCCCCAGCATTTT

clone_size: -
v_call: TRBV7-9
cdr3_length: 15
d_call: -
j_call: TRBJ1-4
cdr3_aa: CASSLQGGQGEKLFF
cdr3_nt: TGTGCCAGCAGCCTCCAGGGAGGTCAAGGTGAAAAACTGTTTTTT

clone_size: -
v_call: TRBV10-2
cdr3_length: 13
d_call: -
j_call: TRBJ1-1
cdr3_aa: CASSYTLNTEAFF
cdr3_nt: TGCGCCAGCAGTTACACATTGAACACTGAAGCTTTCTTT

clone_size: -
v_call: TRBV7-9
cdr3_length: 14
d_call: -
j_call: TRBJ1-5
cdr3_aa: CASSLGGPGQPQHF
cdr3_nt: TGTGCCAGCAGCTTAGGGGGCCCAGGTCAGCCCCAGCATTTT

clone_size: -
v_call: TRBV2
cdr3_length: 13
d_call: -
j_call: TRBJ2-4
cdr3_aa: CASSDRGKNIQYF
cdr3_nt: TGTGCCAGCAGTGACAGGGGCAAAAACATTCAGTACTTC

clone_size: -
v_call: TRBV28
cdr3_length: 15
d_call: -
j_call: TRBJ1-5
cdr3_aa: CASSLSIAGNQPQHF
cdr3_nt: TGTGCCAGCAGTTTGAGTATAGCTGGTAATCAGCCCCAGCATTTT

clone_size: -
v_call: TRBV19
cdr3_length: 14
d_call: TRBD2
j_call: TRBJ2-2
cdr3_aa: CASKREIDTGELFF
cdr3_nt: TGTGCCAGTAAGCGGGAGATCGACACCGGGGAGCTGTTTTTT